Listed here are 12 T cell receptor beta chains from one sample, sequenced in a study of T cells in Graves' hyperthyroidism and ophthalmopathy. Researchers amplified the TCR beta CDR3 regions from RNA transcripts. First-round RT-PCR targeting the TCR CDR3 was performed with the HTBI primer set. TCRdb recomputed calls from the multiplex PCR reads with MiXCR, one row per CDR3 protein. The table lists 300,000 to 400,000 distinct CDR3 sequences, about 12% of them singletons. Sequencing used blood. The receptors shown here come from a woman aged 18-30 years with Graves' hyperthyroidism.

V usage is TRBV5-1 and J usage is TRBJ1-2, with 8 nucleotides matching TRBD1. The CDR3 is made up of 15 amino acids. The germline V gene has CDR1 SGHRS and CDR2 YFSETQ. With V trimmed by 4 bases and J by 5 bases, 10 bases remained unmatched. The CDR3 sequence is CASSPSGGGQYGYTF. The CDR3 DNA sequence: TGCGCCAGCAGCCCATCAGGGGGCGGACAATATGGCTACACCTTC.

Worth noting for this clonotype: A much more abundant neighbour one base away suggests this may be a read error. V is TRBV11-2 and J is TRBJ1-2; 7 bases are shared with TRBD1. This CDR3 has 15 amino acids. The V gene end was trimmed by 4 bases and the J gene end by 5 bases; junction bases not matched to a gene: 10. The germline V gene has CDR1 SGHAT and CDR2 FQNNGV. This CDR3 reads CASSSLAGGGYGYTF. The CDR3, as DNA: TGTGCCAGCAGCTCATTGGCAGGGGGGGGATATGGCTACACCTTC.

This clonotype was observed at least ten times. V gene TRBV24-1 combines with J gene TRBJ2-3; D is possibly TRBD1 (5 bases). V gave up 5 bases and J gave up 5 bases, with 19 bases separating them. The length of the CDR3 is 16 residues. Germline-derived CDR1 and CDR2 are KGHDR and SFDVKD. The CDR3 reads CATSGGPRTVRDTQYF. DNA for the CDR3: TGTGCCACCAGTGGGGGCCCACGGACGGTGCGAGATACGCAGTATTTT.

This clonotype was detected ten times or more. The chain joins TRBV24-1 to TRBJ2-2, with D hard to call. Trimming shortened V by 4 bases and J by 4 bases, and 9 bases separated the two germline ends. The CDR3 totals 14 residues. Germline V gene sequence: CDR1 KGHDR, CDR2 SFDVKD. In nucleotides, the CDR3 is TGTGCCACCAGTGACCCCCTGGGCACCGGGGAGCTGTTTTTT. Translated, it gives CATSDPLGTGELFF.

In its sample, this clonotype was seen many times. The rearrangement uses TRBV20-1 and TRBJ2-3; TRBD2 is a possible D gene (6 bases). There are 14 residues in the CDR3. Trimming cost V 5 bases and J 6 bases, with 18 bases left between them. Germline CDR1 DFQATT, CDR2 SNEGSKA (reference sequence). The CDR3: CSARLGPGRDTQYF. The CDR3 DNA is TGCAGTGCTCGCCTGGGACCGGGGAGGGATACGCAGTATTTT.

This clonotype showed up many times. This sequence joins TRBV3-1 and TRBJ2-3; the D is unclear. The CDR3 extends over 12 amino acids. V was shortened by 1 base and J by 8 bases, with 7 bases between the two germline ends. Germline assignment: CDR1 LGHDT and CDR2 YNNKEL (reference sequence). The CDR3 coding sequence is TGTGCCAGCAGCCAAGCCAAGGGTACGCAGTATTTT. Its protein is CASSQAKGTQYF.

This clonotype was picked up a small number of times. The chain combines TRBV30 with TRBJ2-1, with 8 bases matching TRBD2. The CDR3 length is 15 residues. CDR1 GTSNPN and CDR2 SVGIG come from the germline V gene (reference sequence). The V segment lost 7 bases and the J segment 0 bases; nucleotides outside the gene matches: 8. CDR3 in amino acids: CASRGGTSSYNEQFF. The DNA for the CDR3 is TGTGCCTCACGAGGGGGGACTAGCTCCTACAATGAGCAGTTCTTC.

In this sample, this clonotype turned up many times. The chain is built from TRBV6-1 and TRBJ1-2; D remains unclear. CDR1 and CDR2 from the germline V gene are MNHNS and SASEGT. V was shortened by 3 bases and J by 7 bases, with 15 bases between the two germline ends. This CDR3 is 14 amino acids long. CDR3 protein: CASSDLLSQSGYTF. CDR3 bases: TGTGCCAGCAGTGACTTGCTGTCACAGTCTGGCTACACCTTC.

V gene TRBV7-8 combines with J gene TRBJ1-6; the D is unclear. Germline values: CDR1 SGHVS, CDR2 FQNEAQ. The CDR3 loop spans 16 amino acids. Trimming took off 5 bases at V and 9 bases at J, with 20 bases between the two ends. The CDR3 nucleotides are TGTGCCAGCAGCCCTATTTCGTCCCTTCAAAGTTCACCCCTCCACTTT. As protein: CASSPISSLQSSPLHF.

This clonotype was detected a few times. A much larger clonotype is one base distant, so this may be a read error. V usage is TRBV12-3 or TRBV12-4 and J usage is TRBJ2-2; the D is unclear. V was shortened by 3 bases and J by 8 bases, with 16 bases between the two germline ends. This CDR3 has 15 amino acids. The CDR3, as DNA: TGTGCCAGCAGTTTGTCAGGACGTTCGGTAGGGGAGCTGTTTTTT. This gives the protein CASSLSGRSVGELFF.

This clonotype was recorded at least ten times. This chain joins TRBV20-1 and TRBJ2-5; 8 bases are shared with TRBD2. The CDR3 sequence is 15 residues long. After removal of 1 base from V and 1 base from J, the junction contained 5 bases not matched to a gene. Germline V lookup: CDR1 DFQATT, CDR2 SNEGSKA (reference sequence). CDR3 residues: CSARVDSGGQETQYF. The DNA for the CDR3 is TGCAGTGCTAGAGTCGACAGCGGGGGCCAAGAGACCCAGTACTTC.

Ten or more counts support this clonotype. Written as DNA, the CDR3 is TGTGCCAGCAATGGACTAGCGGGAAATGAGCAGTTCTTC. Translating gives CASNGLAGNEQFF. This chain connects TRBV2 to TRBJ2-1; 12 bases agree with TRBD2. The V and J ends lost 7 bases and 7 bases, in that order; junction bases with no gene match: 2. Germline CDR1 SNHLY, CDR2 FYNNEI. This CDR3 contains 13 residues.